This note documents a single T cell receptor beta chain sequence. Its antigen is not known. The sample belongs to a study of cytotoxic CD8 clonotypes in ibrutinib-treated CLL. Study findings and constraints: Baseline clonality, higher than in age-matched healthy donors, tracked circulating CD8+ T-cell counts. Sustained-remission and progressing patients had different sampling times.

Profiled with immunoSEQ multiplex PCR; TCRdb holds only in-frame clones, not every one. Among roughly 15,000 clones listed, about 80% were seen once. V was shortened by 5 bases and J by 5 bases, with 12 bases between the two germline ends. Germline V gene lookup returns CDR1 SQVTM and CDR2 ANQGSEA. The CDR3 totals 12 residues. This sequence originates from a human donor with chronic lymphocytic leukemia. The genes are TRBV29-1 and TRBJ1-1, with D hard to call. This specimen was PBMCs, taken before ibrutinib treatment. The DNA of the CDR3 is TGCAGCGTTCGATGGGCGGGGACTGAAGCTTTCTTT. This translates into CSVRWAGTEAFF.